The 26 T cell receptor beta chains below were found in one sample sequenced in a study of T cells in Graves' hyperthyroidism and ophthalmopathy. RNA transcripts gave rise to amplified TCR beta CDR3 regions. Using the HTBI primer set, a first-round RT-PCR was run on the TCR CDR3. Each CDR3 protein is one row after TCRdb ran MiXCR on the multiplex PCR reads. The table has some 360,000 distinct CDR3 sequences, approximately 15% seen once. The specimen was blood. Every receptor here comes from a woman aged 55-69 years with Graves' hyperthyroidism.

This clonotype came up many times. V usage is TRBV20-1 and J usage is TRBJ2-7; TRBD1 might be the D (6 bases). From germline, CDR1 is DFQATT and CDR2 SNEGSKA (reference sequence). Trimming cost V 5 bases and J 3 bases, with 17 bases left between them. This CDR3 has 14 residues. This CDR3 is CSAPTGTTGYEQYF. The CDR3 bases are TGCAGTGCTCCGACCGGGACAACCGGCTACGAGCAGTACTTC.

This clonotype was observed at least ten times. The chain combines TRBV7-9 with TRBJ1-6; D is unresolved. Trimming left V 1 base short and J 14 bases short, with 12 bases between. CDR3 length: 13 residues. CDR1 SEHNR and CDR2 FQNEAQ come from the germline V gene (reference sequence). The CDR3 loop is CASSLGETLALHF. The CDR3, as DNA: TGTGCCAGCAGCTTAGGAGAGACCTTGGCCCTCCACTTT.

This clonotype was detected many times. V is TRBV7-2 and J is TRBJ1-2, with D tentatively TRBD1 (5 bases). The germline V gene has CDR1 SGHTA and CDR2 FQGNSA. Trimming stripped 3 bases from V and 0 bases from J, with 8 bases between. CDR3 length: 14 residues. The CDR3 is CASSFDSSNYGYTF. In nucleotides, the CDR3 is TGTGCCAGCAGCTTCGACAGTTCTAACTATGGCTACACCTTC.

This clonotype has at least ten counts. V and J are TRBV20-1 and TRBJ1-2; a possible D gene is TRBD1 (5 bases). V was clipped by 1 base and J by 8 bases, with 11 bases between them. The CDR3 has 12 amino acids. CDR1 is DFQATT and CDR2 is SNEGSKA in the germline V gene (reference sequence). DNA for the CDR3: TGCAGTGCTAGAGTGGGGCGCGAAGGCTACACCTTC. Translation gives CSARVGREGYTF.

This sequence joins TRBV28 and TRBJ2-2, with D unclear. V gave up 5 bases and J gave up 15 bases, with 16 bases separating them. CDR1 MDHEN and CDR2 SYDVKM come from the germline V gene. This CDR3 contains 12 residues. In DNA, the CDR3 is TGTGCCAGCAGTCCAAGTCCAGTAGAGTTGTTTTTT. The encoded protein is CASSPSPVELFF.

A few counts support this clonotype. A junction boundary mismatches the germline segment, possibly from a read error. This rearrangement joins TRBV12-3 or TRBV12-4 to TRBJ2-5; 11 nucleotides align to TRBD1. This CDR3 has 14 residues. This CDR3 is CASTKDRGLEAQYF. The CDR3 bases are TGTGCCAGCACCAAGGACAGGGGGCTAGAGGCCCAGTACTTC.

The sample holds many counts of this clonotype. This chain connects TRBV7-9 to TRBJ2-2; TRBD2 matches 8 bases. This CDR3 is built from 13 residues. The trim removed 5 bases at V and 7 bases at J, leaving 3 bases unmatched. The V gene's germline CDR1 is SEHNR and CDR2 FQNEAQ (reference sequence). The CDR3 spells CASSQTSDGELFF. Here the CDR3 DNA reads TGTGCCAGCAGCCAGACTAGCGACGGGGAGCTGTTTTTT.

At least ten counts were recorded for this clonotype. The V call is TRBV28, the J call TRBJ2-1; no clear D gene. Germline values: CDR1 MDHEN, CDR2 SYDVKM. The CDR3 totals 14 residues. The germline V and J ends were trimmed by 2 bases and 4 bases, with 9 bases remaining between them. CDR3 sequence reads: CASSLAGKYNEQFF. The CDR3 DNA reads as TGTGCCAGCAGTTTAGCAGGAAAATACAATGAGCAGTTCTTC.

This chain uses TRBV4-2 with TRBJ1-2, with 10 bases fitting TRBD1. The CDR3 has 14 residues. Germline assignment: CDR1 LGHNA and CDR2 YNFKEQ. V lost 4 bases and J lost 8; bases outside the gene matches: 7. The CDR3 region is CASSLLTGGRGYTF. CDR3 coding DNA: TGTGCCAGCAGCCTCCTGACAGGGGGCAGAGGCTACACCTTC.

This clonotype was seen many times. The chain employs TRBV7-6 and TRBJ2-7, with 8 bases that match TRBD1. V trimming: 5 bases; J trimming: 6 bases; junction bases outside the gene matches: 3. Germline V gene lookup returns CDR1 SGHVS and CDR2 FNYEAQ. The CDR3 has 12 residues. Written as DNA, the CDR3 is TGTGCCAGCAGCGGCACAGGGGGCGAGCAGTACTTC. Translation gives CASSGTGGEQYF.

This clonotype showed up many times. The chain is built from TRBV11-2 and TRBJ2-4, with 12 bases that match TRBD2. This CDR3 has 21 amino acids. The ends lost 3 bases at V and 3 bases at J; junction bases unmatched: 18. Germline CDR1 is SGHAT and CDR2 is FQNNGV. CDR3 sequence (DNA): TGTGCCAGCAGCTTTCCGCAGGGCGACCCTGGGACTAGCGGGCGCAAAAACATTCAGTACTTC. Residues: CASSFPQGDPGTSGRKNIQYF.

This clonotype was detected ten times or more. CDR3 amino acids: CASSLRSGGNSGANVLTF. In nucleotides, the CDR3 is TGTGCCAGCAGCTTACGTAGCGGGGGGAACTCTGGGGCCAACGTCCTGACTTTC. The gene calls are TRBV7-3 and TRBJ2-6; 10 nucleotides line up with TRBD2. Losses at the gene ends were 2 bases for V and 0 bases for J; bases not matched to a gene: 4. The CDR3 is made up of 18 amino acids. The germline gives CDR1 SGHTA, CDR2 FQGTGA.

The table lists this clonotype with many counts. The genes are TRBV18 and TRBJ2-3, with a possible D match to TRBD2 (6 bases). Germline-derived CDR1 and CDR2 are KGHSH and LQKENI. CDR3 size: 16 residues. V was trimmed by 4 bases and J by 6 bases, leaving 20 bases between them. CDR3 region: CASSLSQTLGGDTQYF. CDR3 DNA sequence: TGTGCCAGCTCACTCTCTCAAACACTCGGGGGTGATACGCAGTATTTT.

The rearrangement joins TRBV12-3 or TRBV12-4 to TRBJ1-4, with D possibly matching TRBD1 (5 bases). Trimming removed 6 bases at V and 8 bases at J, with 13 bases between. The CDR3 extends over 13 amino acids. This CDR3 is CASSGGRWEKLFF. The CDR3 DNA is TGTGCCAGCAGCGGGGGACGTTGGGAAAAACTGTTTTTT.

CDR3 protein: CASDPGYNEQFF. The CDR3 region has the DNA TGTGCTAGTGATCCCGGATACAATGAGCAGTTCTTC. The chain combines TRBV12-5 with TRBJ2-1; unclear D gene. CDR1 LGHNT and CDR2 FRNRAP come from the germline V gene. V was shortened by 7 bases and J by 4 bases, with 8 bases between the two germline ends. The CDR3 has 12 amino acids.

The chain links TRBV29-1 to TRBJ1-2, with D perhaps matching TRBD1 (6 bases). The V gene's germline CDR1 is SQVTM and CDR2 ANQGSEA. There are 11 residues in the CDR3. V was cut by 7 bases and J by 8 bases, with 14 bases left in between. CDR3 DNA sequence: TGCAGCGCCCGGGGGGGGCGAGGCTACACCTTC. It is translated as CSARGGRGYTF.

This clonotype was found many times. The rearrangement uses TRBV12-3 or TRBV12-4 and TRBJ2-7, with TRBD1 as a possible D gene (5 bases). This CDR3 contains 11 residues. With 2 bases removed from V and 7 bases from J, the gap between germline ends came to 6 bases. The CDR3 sequence is CASSLRGEQYF. As DNA, the CDR3 is TGTGCCAGCAGTTTAAGGGGAGAGCAGTACTTC.

This clonotype has at least ten counts. The chain carries TRBV18 and TRBJ2-7; 9 nucleotides match TRBD2. Germline V gene sequence: CDR1 KGHSH, CDR2 LQKENI. V gave up 0 bases and J gave up 2 bases; unmatched junction bases: 5. The CDR3 is 16 amino acids. The CDR3 nucleotides are TGTGCCAGCTCACCACCGGGGACTAGCCGCGCCTACGAGCAGTACTTC. Residues: CASSPPGTSRAYEQYF.

This clonotype has a count of ten or more. The rearrangement uses TRBV28 and TRBJ1-2; 7 nucleotides align to TRBD1. Germline lookup yields CDR1 MDHEN and CDR2 SYDVKM. This CDR3 spans 15 amino acids. V was clipped by 2 bases and J by 3 bases; unmatched bases: 6. For the CDR3, the DNA is TGTGCCAGCAGTTTACGAGGGGGCCCGGACTATGGCTACACCTTC. This gives the protein CASSLRGGPDYGYTF.

This clonotype was observed a handful of times. The genes are TRBV19 and TRBJ1-5, with unresolved D. V lost 4 bases, J lost 6 bases, and 10 bases lay in between. The CDR3 spans 13 residues. CDR1 and CDR2 (germline): LNHDA, SQIVND (reference sequence). The CDR3 reads CASSTPGGQPQHF. CDR3 bases: TGTGCCAGTAGTACGCCGGGAGGTCAGCCCCAGCATTTT.

This clonotype appeared many times. The chain links TRBV6-1 to TRBJ2-3; D may correspond to TRBD1 or TRBD2 (5 bases each). Trimming pared 7 bases from V and 2 bases from J, leaving 10 bases between. The germline gives CDR1 MNHNS, CDR2 SASEGT. The CDR3 spans 13 residues. CDR3 DNA: TGTGCCAGCAAGAGGGGTGTCACAGATACGCAGTATTTT. It codes for CASKRGVTDTQYF.

This clonotype has just one count. A single base separates this from a much larger clone, so it may be a read error. This chain uses TRBV20-1 with TRBJ2-7, with TRBD2 identical over 8 bases. CDR3 length equals 15 residues. Germline V CDR1 and CDR2: DFQATT, SNEGSKA (reference sequence). CDR3 nucleotide sequence: TGCAGTGCCCAATTAGAGCGGGAGCCTTCCTACGGGCAGTACTTC. It codes for CSAQLEREPSYGQYF.

This clonotype was observed at least ten times. The chain has TRBV2 and TRBJ2-7, with D perhaps TRBD1 or TRBD2 (5 bases each). Trimming took off 4 bases at V and 5 bases at J, with 27 bases between the two ends. The germline V gene encodes CDR1 SNHLY and CDR2 FYNNEI. The length of the CDR3 is 18 residues. CDR3 in amino acids: CASSAPGPGPTRTHEQYF. Here the CDR3 DNA reads TGTGCCAGCAGTGCACCTGGCCCGGGACCCACAAGGACCCACGAGCAGTACTTC.

This clonotype turned up a few times. The chain joins TRBV20-1 to TRBJ2-3; D possibly corresponds to TRBD2 (7 bases). Germline-derived CDR1 and CDR2 are DFQATT and SNEGSKA (reference sequence). V was clipped by 3 bases and J by 3 bases, with 19 bases between them. This CDR3 contains 16 residues. The CDR3 coding sequence is TGCAGTGCTAGTAGGGGGGGCTGGCGGAAAACAGATACGCAGTATTTT. This encodes CSASRGGWRKTDTQYF.

V gene TRBV10-2 combines with J gene TRBJ1-5; D gene unclear. This CDR3 contains 15 residues. V shed 3 bases and J shed 0 bases, with 9 bases lying between them. CDR1 and CDR2 from the germline V gene are WSHSY and SAAADI. This CDR3 is CASSDLGYSNQPQHF. DNA of the CDR3: TGCGCCAGCAGTGATTTGGGATATAGCAATCAGCCCCAGCATTTT.

This clonotype has ten or more counts. This rearrangement joins TRBV7-9 to TRBJ2-5, with no clear D. The CDR3 is 13 residues long. Germline loops: CDR1 SEHNR, CDR2 FQNEAQ (reference sequence). Between the trimmed V and J ends, which lost 4 bases and 2 bases, there was a span of 8 bases. CDR3 in amino acids: CASSSVEQETQYF. The CDR3 region has the DNA TGTGCCAGCAGCTCGGTCGAACAAGAGACCCAGTACTTC.